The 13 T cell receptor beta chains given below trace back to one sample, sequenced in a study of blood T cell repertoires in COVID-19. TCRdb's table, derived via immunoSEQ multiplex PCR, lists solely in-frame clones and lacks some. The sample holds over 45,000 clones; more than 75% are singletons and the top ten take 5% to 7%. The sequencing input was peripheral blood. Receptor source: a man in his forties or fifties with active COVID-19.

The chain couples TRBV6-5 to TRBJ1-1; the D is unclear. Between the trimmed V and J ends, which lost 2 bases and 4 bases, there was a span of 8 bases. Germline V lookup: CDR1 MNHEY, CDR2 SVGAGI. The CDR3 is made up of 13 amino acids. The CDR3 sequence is CASSYTASTEAFF. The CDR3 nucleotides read TGTGCCAGCAGTTACACGGCTAGCACTGAAGCTTTCTTT.

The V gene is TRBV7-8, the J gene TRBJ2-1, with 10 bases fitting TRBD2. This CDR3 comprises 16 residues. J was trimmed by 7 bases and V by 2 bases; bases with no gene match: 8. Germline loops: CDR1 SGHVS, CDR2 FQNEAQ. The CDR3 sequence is CASSLLAGVTLNEQFF. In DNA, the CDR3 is TGTGCCAGCAGCTTACTAGCGGGGGTTACTTTGAATGAGCAGTTCTTC.

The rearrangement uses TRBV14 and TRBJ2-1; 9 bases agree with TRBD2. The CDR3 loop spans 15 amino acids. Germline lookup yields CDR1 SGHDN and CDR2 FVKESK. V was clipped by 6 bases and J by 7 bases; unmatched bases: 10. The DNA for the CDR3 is TGTGCCAGCAGTCCGGGTAGCGGGAGCTGGAATGAGCAGTTCTTC. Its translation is CASSPGSGSWNEQFF.

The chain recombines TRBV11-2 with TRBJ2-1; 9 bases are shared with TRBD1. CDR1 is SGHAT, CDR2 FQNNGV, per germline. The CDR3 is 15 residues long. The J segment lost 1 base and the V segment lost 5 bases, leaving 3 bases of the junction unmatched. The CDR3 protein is CASSLGQGSYNEQFF. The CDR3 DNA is TGTGCCAGCAGCCTGGGACAGGGATCCTACAATGAGCAGTTCTTC.

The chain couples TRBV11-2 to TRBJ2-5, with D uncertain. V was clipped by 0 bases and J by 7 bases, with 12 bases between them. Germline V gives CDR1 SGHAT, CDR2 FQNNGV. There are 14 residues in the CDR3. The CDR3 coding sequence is TGTGCCAGCAGCTTAGATCTCGCGCTCCGGACCCAGTACTTC. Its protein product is CASSLDLALRTQYF.

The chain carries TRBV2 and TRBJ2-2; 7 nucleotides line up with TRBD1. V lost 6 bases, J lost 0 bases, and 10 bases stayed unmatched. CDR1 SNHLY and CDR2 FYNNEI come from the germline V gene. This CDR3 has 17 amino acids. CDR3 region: CASSGDVGQTNTGELFF. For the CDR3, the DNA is TGTGCCAGCAGCGGGGATGTGGGACAGACGAACACCGGGGAGCTGTTTTTT.

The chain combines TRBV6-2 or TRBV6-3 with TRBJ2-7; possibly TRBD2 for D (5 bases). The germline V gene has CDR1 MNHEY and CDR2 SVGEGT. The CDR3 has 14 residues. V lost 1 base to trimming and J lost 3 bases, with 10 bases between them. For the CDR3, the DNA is TGTGCCAGCAGTTACTTCGGGATCAACTACGAGCAGTACTTC. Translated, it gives CASSYFGINYEQYF.

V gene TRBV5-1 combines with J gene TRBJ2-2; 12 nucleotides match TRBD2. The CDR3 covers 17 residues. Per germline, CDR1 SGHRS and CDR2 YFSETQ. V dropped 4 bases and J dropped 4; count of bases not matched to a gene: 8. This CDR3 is CASSPTSGGRFTGELFF. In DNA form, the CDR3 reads TGCGCCAGCAGCCCTACTAGCGGGGGGCGGTTCACCGGGGAGCTGTTTTTT.

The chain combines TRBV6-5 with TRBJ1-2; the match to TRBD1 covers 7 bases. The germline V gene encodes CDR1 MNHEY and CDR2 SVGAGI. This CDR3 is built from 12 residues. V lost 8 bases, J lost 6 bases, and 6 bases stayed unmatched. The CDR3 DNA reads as TGTGCCAGCCGGGACAGCCTTCATGGCTACACCTTC. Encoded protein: CASRDSLHGYTF.

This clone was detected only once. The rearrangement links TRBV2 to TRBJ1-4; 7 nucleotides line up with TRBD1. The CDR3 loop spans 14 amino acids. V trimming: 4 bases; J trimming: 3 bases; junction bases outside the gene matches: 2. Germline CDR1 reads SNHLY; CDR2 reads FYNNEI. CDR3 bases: TGTGCCAGCAGTGTCCAGGGGGCTAATGAAAAACTGTTTTTT. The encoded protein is CASSVQGANEKLFF.

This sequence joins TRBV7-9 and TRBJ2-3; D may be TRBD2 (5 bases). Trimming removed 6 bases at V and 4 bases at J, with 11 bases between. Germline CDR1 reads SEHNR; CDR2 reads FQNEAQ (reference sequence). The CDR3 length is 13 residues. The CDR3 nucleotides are TGTGCCAGCAGTACGGGGTTGCCAGATACGCAGTATTTT. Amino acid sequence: CASSTGLPDTQYF.

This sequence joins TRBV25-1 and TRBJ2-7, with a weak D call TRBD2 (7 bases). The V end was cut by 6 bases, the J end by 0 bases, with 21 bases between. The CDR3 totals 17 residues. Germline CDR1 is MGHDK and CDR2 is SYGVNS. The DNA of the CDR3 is TGTGCCAGCAGCCATCTAGGAGGGGGGGGGAGCTCCTACGAGCAGTACTTC. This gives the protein CASSHLGGGGSSYEQYF.

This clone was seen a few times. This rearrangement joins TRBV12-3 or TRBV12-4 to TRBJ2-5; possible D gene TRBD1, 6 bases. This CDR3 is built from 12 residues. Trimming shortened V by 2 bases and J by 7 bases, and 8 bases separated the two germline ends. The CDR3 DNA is TGTGCCAGCAGTTTACAGGGGTGGACCCAGTACTTC. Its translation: CASSLQGWTQYF.